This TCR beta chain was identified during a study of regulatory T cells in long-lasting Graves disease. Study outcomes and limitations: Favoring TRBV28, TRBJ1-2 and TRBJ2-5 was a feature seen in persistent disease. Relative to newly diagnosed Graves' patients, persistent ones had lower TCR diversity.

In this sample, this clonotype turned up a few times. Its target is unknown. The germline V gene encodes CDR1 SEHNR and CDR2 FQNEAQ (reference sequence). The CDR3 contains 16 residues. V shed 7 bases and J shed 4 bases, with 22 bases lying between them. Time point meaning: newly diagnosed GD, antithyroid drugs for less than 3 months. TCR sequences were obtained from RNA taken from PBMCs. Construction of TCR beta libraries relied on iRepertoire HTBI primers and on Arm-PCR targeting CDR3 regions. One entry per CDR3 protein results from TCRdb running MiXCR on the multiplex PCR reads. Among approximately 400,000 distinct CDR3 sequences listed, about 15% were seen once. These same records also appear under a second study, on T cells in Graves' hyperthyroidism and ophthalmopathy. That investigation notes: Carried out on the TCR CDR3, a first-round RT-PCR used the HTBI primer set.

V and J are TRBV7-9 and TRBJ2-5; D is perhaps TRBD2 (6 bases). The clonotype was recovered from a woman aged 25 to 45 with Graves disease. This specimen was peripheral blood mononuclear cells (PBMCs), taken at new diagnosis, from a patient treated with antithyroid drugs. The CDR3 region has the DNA TGTGCCAGCATCCTCTTCCCGGGACTGCAAGGAGAGACCCAGTACTTC. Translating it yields CASILFPGLQGETQYF.